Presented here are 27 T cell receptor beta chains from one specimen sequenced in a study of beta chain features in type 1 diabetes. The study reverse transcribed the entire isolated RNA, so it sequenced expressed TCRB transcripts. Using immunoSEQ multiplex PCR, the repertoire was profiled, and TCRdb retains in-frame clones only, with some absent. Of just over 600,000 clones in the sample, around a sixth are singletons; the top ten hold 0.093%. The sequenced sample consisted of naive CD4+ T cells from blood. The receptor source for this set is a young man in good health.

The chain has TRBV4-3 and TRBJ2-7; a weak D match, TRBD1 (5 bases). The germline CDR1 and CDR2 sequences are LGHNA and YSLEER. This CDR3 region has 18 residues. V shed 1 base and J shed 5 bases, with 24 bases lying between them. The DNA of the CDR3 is TGCGCCAGCAGCCAAGTTTTCCGGCTTCAGGGAACGAGAAACGAGCAGTACTTC. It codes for CASSQVFRLQGTRNEQYF.

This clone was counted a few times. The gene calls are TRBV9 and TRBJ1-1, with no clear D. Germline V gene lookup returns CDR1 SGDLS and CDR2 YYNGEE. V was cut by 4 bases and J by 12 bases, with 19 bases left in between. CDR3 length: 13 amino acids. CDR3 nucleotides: TGTGCCAGCAGCCCGGAAAGTGCATCGATGACTTTCTTT. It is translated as CASSPESASMTFF.

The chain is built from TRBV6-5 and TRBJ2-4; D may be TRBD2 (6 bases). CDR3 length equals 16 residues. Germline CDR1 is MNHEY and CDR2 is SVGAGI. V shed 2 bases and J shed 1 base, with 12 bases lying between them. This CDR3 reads CASSYAGLGAKNIQYF. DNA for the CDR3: TGTGCCAGCAGTTACGCGGGGCTCGGGGCCAAAAACATTCAGTACTTC.

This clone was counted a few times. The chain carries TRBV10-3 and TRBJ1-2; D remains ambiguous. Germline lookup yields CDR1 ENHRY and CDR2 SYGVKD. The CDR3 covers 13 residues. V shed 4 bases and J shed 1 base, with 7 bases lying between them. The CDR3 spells CAISVTDNYGYTF. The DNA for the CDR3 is TGTGCCATCAGTGTGACGGATAACTATGGCTACACCTTC.

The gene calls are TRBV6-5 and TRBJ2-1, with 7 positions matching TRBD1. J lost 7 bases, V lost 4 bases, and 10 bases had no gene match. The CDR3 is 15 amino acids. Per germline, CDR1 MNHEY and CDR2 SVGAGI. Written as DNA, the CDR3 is TGTGCCAGCAGTTCTACAGGGGATTCTAGGAATGAGCAGTTCTTC. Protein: CASSSTGDSRNEQFF.

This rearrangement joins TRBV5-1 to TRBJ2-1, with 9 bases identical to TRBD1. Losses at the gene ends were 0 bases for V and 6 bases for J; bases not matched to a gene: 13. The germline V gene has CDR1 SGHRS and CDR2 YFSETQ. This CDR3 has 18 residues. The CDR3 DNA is TGCGCCAGCAGCTTGGTAGATCAACAGGGGGCGAACCGCAATGAGCAGTTCTTC. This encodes CASSLVDQQGANRNEQFF.

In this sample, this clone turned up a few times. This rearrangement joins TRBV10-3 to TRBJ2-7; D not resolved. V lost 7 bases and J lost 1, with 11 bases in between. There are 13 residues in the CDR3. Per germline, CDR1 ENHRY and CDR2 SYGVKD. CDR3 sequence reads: CAITKAESYEQYF. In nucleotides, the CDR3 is TGTGCCATCACAAAGGCAGAGTCCTACGAGCAGTACTTC.

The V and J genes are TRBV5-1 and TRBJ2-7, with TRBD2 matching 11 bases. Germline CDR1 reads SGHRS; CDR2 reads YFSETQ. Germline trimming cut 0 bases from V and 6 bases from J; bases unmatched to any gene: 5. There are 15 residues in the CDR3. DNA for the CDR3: TGCGCCAGCAGCTTGGTAGCGGGAGGGCCCTCCGAGCAGTACTTC. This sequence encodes CASSLVAGGPSEQYF.

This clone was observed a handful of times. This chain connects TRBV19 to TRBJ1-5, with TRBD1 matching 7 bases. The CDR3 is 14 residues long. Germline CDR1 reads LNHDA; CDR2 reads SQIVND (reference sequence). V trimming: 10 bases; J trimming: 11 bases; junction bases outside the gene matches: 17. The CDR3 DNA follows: TGTGCCACATCAGGGGGTGCCGGCAGGGGTGCCCAGCATTTT. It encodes CATSGGAGRGAQHF.

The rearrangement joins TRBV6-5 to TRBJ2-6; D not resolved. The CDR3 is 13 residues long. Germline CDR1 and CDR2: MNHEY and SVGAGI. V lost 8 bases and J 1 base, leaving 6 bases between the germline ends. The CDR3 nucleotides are TGTGCCAGCCGGTGGTCTGGGGCCAACGTCCTGACTTTC. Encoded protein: CASRWSGANVLTF.

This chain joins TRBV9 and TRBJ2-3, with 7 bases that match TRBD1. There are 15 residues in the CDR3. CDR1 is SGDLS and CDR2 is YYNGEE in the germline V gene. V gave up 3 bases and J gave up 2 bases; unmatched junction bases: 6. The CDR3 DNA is TGTGCCAGCAGCGAACAGGGGCGGACCACAGATACGCAGTATTTT. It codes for CASSEQGRTTDTQYF.

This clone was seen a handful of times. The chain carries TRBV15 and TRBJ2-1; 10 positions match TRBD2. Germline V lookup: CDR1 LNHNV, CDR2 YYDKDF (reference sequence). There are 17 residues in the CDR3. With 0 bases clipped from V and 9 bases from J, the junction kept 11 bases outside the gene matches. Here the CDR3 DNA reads TGTGCCACCAGCAGAGAGAGTAGCGGGGGGAATAAGGCTGAGCAGTTCTTC. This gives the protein CATSRESSGGNKAEQFF.

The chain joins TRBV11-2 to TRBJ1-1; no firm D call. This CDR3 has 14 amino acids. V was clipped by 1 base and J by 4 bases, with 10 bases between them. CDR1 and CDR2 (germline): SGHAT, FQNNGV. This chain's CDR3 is CASSLGGWITEAFF. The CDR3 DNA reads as TGTGCCAGCAGCTTAGGCGGGTGGATCACTGAAGCTTTCTTT. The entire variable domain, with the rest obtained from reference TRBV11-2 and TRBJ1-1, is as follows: EAGVAQSPRYKIIEKRQSVAFWCNPISGHATLYWYQQILGQGPKLLIQFQNNGVVDDSQLPKDRFSAERLKGVDSTLKIQPAKLEDSAVYLCASSLGGWITEAFFGQGTRLTVV.

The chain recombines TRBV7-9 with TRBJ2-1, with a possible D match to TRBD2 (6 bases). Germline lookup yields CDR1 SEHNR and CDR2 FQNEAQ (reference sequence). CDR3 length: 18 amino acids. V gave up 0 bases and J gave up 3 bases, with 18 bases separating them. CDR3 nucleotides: TGTGCCAGCAGCTTAGCCACCCTTACTAGCAGATTCTACAATGAGCAGTTCTTC. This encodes CASSLATLTSRFYNEQFF.

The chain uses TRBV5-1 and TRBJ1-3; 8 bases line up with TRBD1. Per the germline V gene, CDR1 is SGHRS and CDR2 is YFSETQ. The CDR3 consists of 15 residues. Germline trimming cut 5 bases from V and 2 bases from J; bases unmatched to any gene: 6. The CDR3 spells CASSVETGAGNTIYF. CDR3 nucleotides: TGCGCCAGCAGTGTGGAGACAGGGGCTGGAAACACCATATATTTT.

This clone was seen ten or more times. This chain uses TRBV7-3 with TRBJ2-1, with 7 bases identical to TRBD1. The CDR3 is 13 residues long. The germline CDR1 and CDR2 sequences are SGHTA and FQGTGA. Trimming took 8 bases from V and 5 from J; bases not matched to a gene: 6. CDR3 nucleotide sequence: TGTGCCAGCGGGATAGACAGGGACAATGAGCAGTTCTTC. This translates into CASGIDRDNEQFF.

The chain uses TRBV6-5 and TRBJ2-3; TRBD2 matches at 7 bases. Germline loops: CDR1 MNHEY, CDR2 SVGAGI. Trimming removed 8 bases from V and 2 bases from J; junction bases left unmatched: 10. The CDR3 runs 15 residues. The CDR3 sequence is CASRRGDYLTDTQYF. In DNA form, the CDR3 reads TGTGCCAGCCGACGGGGGGATTACCTCACAGATACGCAGTATTTT.

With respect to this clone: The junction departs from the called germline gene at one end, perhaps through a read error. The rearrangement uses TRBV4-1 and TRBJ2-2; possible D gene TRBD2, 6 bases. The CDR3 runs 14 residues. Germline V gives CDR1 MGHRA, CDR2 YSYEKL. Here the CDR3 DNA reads TGCGCCAGCAGCCAAGGGCAATGGGACGGGGGGCTGTTTTTT. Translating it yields CASSQGQWDGGLFF.

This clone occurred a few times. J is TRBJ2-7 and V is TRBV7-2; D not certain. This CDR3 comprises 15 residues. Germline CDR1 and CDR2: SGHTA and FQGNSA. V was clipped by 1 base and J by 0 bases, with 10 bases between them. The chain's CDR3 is CASSLGVINSYEQYF. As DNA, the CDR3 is TGTGCCAGCAGCTTAGGGGTTATTAACTCCTACGAGCAGTACTTC.

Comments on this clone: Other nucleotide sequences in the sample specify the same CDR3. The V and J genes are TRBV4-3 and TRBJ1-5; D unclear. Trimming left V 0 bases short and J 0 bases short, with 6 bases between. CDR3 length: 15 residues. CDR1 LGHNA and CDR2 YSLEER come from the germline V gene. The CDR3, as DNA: TGCGCCAGCAGCCAAGAGGAGGGTAGCAATCAGCCCCAGCATTTT. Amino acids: CASSQEEGSNQPQHF.

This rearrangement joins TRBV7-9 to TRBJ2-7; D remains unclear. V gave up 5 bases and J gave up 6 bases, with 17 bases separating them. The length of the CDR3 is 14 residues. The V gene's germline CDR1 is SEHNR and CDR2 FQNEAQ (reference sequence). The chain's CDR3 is CASSPLSLVREQYF. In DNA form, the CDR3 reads TGTGCCAGCAGCCCCCTTTCTCTGGTTCGCGAGCAGTACTTC.

CDR3 coding DNA: TGTGCCAGCAGCTTGGGGACGGTTACTAATGAAAAACTGTTTTTT. This codes for CASSLGTVTNEKLFF. This chain connects TRBV7-9 to TRBJ1-4, with TRBD1 as a possible D gene (5 bases). The ends were cut back, 3 bases at V and 2 bases at J, with 10 bases in the middle. This CDR3 is 15 amino acids long. CDR1 and CDR2 (germline): SEHNR, FQNEAQ (reference sequence).

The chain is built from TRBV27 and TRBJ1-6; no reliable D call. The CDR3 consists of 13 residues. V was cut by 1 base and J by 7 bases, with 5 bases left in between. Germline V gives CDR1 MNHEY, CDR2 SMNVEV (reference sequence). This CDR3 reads CASSLLTNSPLHF. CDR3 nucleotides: TGTGCCAGCAGTTTATTAACGAATTCACCCCTCCACTTT.

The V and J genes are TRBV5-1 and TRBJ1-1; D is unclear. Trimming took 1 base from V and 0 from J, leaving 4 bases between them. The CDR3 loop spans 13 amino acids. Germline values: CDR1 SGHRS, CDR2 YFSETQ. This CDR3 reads CASSLLLNTEAFF. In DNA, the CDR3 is TGCGCCAGCAGCTTGTTACTGAACACTGAAGCTTTCTTT. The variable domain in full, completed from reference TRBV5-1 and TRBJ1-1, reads KAGVTQTPRYLIKTRGQQVTLSCSPISGHRSVSWYQQTPGQGLQFLFEYFSETQRNKGNFPGRFSGRQFSNSRSEMNVSTLELGDSALYLCASSLLLNTEAFFGQGTRLTVV.

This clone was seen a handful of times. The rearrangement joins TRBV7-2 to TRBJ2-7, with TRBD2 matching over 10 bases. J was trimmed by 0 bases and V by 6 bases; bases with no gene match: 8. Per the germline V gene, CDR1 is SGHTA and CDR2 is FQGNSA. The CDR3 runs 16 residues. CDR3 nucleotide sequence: TGTGCCAGCAGAAAGGTAGCTAGCGGGAGCTCCTACGAGCAGTACTTC. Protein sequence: CASRKVASGSSYEQYF.

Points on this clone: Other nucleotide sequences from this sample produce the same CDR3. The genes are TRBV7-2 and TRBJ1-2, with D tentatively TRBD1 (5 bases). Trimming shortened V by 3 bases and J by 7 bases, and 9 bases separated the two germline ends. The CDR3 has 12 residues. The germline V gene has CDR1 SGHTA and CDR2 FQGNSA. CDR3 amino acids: CASSLGGIGYTF. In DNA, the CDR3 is TGTGCCAGCAGCTTGGGGGGTATTGGCTACACCTTC.

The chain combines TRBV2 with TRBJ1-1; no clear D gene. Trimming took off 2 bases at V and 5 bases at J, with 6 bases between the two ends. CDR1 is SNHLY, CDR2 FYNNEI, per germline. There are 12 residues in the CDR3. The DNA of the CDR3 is TGTGCCAGCAGTGAACGAGGGACTGAAGCTTTCTTT. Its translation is CASSERGTEAFF.